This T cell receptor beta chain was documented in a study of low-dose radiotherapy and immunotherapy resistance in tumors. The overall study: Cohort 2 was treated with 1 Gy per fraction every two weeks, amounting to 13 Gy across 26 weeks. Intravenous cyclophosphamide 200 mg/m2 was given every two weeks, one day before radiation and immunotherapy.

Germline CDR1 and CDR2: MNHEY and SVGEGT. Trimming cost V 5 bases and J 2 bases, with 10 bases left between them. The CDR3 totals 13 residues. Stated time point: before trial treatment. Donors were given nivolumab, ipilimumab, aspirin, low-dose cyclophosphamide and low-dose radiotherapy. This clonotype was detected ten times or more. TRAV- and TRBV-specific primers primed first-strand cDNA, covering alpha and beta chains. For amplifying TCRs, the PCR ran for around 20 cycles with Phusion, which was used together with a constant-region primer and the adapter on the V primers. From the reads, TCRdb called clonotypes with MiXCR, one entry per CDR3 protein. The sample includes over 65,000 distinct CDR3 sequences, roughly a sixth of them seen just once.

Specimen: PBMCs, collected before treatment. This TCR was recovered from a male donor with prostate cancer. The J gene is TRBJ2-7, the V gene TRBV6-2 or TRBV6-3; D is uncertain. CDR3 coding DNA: TGTGCCAGCAGTGACCCCCTTACCTACGAGCAGTACTTC. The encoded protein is CASSDPLTYEQYF.